This T cell receptor (beta chain) originates from a study of T cell responses to AZD1222 COVID-19 vaccine. General study points: Reports indicate that nearly half of spike-specific TCRs are directed at unmutated variant regions. Every sample of the repertoires postdated the peak T cell response. Possibly, clonal diversity was underestimated; donors were largely white British and included more females.

As concerns this clone: No antigen is known for it.

Clones were read by immunoSEQ multiplex PCR, and TCRdb kept only the in-frame ones, dropping some. The sample has 120,000 or so clones, around 94% seen once. The CDR3 covers 14 residues. CDR1 SEHNR and CDR2 FQNEAQ come from the germline V gene (reference sequence). Trimming cost V 3 bases and J 6 bases; bases outside gene matches: 5. The sequencing used peripheral blood, collected on day 0 of AZD1222 vaccination. The rearrangement joins TRBV7-9 to TRBJ1-3, with 7 bases matching TRBD1. This receptor was obtained from an adult in good health. The CDR3 reads CASSLGQRENTIYF. CDR3 coding DNA: TGTGCCAGCAGCTTGGGACAGCGGGAAAACACCATATATTTT.